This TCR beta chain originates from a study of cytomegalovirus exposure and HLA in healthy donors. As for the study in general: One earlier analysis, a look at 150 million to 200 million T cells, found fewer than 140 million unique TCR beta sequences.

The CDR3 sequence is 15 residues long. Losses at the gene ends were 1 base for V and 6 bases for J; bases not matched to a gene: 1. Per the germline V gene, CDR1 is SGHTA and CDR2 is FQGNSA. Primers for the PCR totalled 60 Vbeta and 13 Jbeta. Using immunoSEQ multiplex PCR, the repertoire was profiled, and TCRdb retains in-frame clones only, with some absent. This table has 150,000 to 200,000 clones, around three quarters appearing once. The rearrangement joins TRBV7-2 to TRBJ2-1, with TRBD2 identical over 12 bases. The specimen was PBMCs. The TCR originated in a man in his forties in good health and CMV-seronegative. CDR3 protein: CASSLELAGGNEQFF. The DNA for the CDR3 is TGTGCCAGCAGCTTAGAACTAGCGGGAGGCAATGAGCAGTTCTTC.